This T cell receptor beta chain was captured by sequencing in a study of blood T cell repertoires in COVID-19. Study details: The cDNA or gDNA used as material had been derived from T cells, B-cell-depleted T cells, or PBMCs.

Germline CDR1 is SNHLY and CDR2 is FYNNEI. CDR3 length: 15 residues. V gave up 5 bases and J gave up 6 bases, with 17 bases separating them. Some clones are missing from TCRdb's copy, which holds only in-frame ones; the method was immunoSEQ multiplex PCR. Among about 180,000 clones listed, about 80% were seen once. The J gene is TRBJ1-5, the V gene TRBV2; D possibly corresponds to TRBD1 (6 bases). The sequence derives from a man aged 55-75 years who had been exposed to COVID-19. The sample was PBMCs or T cells enriched from blood (not recorded which). CDR3 protein: CASSTQGTGGQPQHF. The CDR3 nucleotides are TGTGCCAGCAGTACGCAGGGGACGGGGGGTCAGCCCCAGCATTTT.